The subject of this entry is one TCR beta chain. The data were taken from a study of cytomegalovirus exposure and HLA in healthy donors. This CDR3 region has 13 residues. V lost 7 bases and J 0 bases, leaving 9 bases between the germline ends. Germline CDR1 SNHLY, CDR2 FYNNEI. TCRdb's table, derived via immunoSEQ multiplex PCR, lists solely in-frame clones and lacks some. The repertoire holds 110,000 to 150,000 clones, about 94% seen once, with roughly 1.9% in the top ten. The rearrangement links TRBV2 to TRBJ1-1; weak D call: TRBD1 (6 bases). The sample consisted of PBMCs. The sequence derives from a man between 18 and 35 years old in good health and CMV-seropositive. CDR3 region: CASTRDMNTEAFF. The CDR3 DNA follows: TGTGCCAGCACCCGGGACATGAACACTGAAGCTTTCTTT.